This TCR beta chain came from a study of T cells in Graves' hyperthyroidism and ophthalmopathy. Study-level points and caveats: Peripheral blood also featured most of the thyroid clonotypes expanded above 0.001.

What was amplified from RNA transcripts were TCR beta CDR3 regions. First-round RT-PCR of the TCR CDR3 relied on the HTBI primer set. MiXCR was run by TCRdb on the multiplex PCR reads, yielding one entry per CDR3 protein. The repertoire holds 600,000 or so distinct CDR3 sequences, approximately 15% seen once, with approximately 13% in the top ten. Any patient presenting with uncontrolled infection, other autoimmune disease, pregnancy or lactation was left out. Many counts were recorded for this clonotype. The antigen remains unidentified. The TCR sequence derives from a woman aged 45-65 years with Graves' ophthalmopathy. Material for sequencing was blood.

This CDR3 is CASSFSGTPEDYGYTF. For the CDR3, the DNA is TGCGCCAGCAGCTTCAGCGGGACACCCGAGGATTATGGCTACACCTTC. This chain joins TRBV4-1 and TRBJ1-2; D possibly corresponds to TRBD1 (6 bases). Germline CDR1 and CDR2: MGHRA and YSYEKL. The V end lost 5 bases, the J end lost 5 bases, and 21 bases lay between the germline ends. This CDR3 has 16 amino acids.